This T cell receptor beta chain came from a study of beta chain features in type 1 diabetes. As for the study in general: Similarity in age, gender and cell yields was seen between patients and healthy donors. Findings and caveats of the study: Diminished insertions and augmented deletions at VDJ junctions characterized type 1 diabetes patients.

V was cut by 3 bases and J by 5 bases, with 10 bases left in between. Germline V gene lookup returns CDR1 MNHNY and CDR2 SVGAGI (reference sequence). The CDR3 loop spans 13 amino acids. There are a few counts of this clone. Its antigen is not identified. Investigators reverse transcribed all isolated RNA, so they sequenced expressed TCRB transcripts. Assay used: immunoSEQ multiplex PCR; TCRdb lists only in-frame clones, some missing. Among 200,000 to 300,000 clones listed, 13% to 15% were seen once. The source material was naive CD4+ T cells from blood. The clonotype originates from a woman between 35 and 50 years old in good health. V is TRBV6-6 and J is TRBJ1-1; D possibly corresponds to TRBD1 (5 bases). The DNA of the CDR3 is TGTGCCAGCAGTTATCTCGGGGGGACTGAAGCTTTCTTT. Protein product: CASSYLGGTEAFF.